The entry below describes one T cell receptor (beta chain). The target antigen is unknown. Each donor was nominally healthy when sampled (though unrecorded immune exposures were likely). The source of the sample is a study of cytomegalovirus exposure and HLA in healthy donors. This CDR3 spans 17 amino acids. General study findings and limits: A later analysis reported that several of the most significant clusters appeared to be linked to common viral pathogens, among them Epstein-Barr virus.

Primers for the PCR totalled 60 Vbeta and 13 Jbeta. Produced via immunoSEQ multiplex PCR; TCRdb's table is partial and in-frame only. The table shows tens of thousands of clones, with about 77% occurring only once. Sequencing was performed on PBMCs. The chain combines TRBV21-1 with TRBJ2-7; the tabulated D call, TRBD1, remains unverified against the DNA. TRBV21-1 is termed a pseudogene. This sequence originates from a man between 35 and 55 years old in good health and CMV-seronegative. CDR3 DNA: TGTGCCAGCAGCAAAAAGGACGAGGACAGGGAGAACTACGAGCAGTACTTC. It is translated as CASSKKDEDRENYEQYF.